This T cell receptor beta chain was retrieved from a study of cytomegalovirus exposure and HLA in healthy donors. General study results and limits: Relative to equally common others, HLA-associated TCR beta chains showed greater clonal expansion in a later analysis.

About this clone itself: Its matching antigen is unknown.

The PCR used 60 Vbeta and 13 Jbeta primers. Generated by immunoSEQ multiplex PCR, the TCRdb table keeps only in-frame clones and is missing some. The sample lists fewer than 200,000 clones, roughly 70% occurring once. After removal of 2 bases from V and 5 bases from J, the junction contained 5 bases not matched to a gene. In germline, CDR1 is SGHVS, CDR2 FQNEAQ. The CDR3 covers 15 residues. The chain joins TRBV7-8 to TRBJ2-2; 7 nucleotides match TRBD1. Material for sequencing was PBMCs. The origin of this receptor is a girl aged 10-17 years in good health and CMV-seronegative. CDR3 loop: CASSLRGGETGELFF. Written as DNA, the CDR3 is TGTGCCAGCAGCTTAAGAGGGGGCGAAACCGGGGAGCTGTTTTTT. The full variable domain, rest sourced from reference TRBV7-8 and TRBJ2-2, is GAGVSQSPRYKVAKRGQDVALRCDPISGHVSLFWYQQALGQGPEFLTYFQNEAQLDKSGLPSDRFFAERPEGSVSTLKIQRTQQEDSAVYLCASSLRGGETGELFFGEGSRLTVL.